This T cell receptor (beta chain) was observed in a study of shared clonotypes between healthy human individuals. As to this clone: Its antigen is currently unknown.

CDR3 length: 15 residues. V gave up 3 bases and J gave up 2 bases, with 15 bases separating them. Germline loops: CDR1 SGHDT, CDR2 YYEEEE. Clones were sequenced by immunoSEQ multiplex PCR, and TCRdb holds only the in-frame ones, with some missing. The table has just over 2,000,000 clones, roughly 94% seen once. Study results and limitations: The study found roughly 5% of naive CD4 clonotypes shared across several donors. Exclusively blood specimens were collected; tissue repertoires likely differ.

Donors had no recently reported acute infections or vaccinations and were HIV-negative. The V call is TRBV5-6, the J call TRBJ2-7, with a weak D call TRBD1 (6 bases). The TCR comes from a man younger than 30 in good health. The sequencing input was naive CD4+ T cells sorted from blood. As for subset: CD45RA+ positively selected. The CDR3 region has the DNA TGTGCCAGCAGCTCCATGACTACAGGGCCCTACGAGCAGTACTTC. Protein product: CASSSMTTGPYEQYF.